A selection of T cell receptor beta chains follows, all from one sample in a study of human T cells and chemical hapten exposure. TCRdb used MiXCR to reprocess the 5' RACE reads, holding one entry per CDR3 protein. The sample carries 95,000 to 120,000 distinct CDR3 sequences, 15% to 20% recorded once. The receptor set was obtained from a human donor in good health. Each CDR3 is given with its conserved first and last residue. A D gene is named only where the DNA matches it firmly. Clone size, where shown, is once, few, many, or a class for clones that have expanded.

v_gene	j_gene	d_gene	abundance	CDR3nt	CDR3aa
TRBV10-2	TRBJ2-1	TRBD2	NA	TGCGCCAGTGCGGGACTAGCGGGAATGAATGAGCAGTTCTTC	CASAGLAGMNEQFF
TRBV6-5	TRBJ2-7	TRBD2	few	TGTGCCAGCAGTTGGTCGGGGGGGTTAGCGTACGAGCAGTACTTC	CASSWSGGLAYEQYF
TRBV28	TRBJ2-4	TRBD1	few	TGTGCCAGCAGTTTAATCAGGGGGCGCAACATTCAGTACTTC	CASSLIRGRNIQYF
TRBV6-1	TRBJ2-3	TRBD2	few	TGTGCCAGCAGTTTTCGACTAGCGGGAGGGACTAGGGCTAGCACAGATACGCAGTATTTT	CASSFRLAGGTRASTDTQYF
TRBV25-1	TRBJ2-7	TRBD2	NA	TGTGCCAGCAGTGTCCCCGCTAGCGGGAGCAGGAACGAGCAGTACTTC	CASSVPASGSRNEQYF
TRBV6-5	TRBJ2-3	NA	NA	TGTGCCAGCAGTTACCTCCCTACTTCCACAGATACGCAGTATTTT	CASSYLPTSTDTQYF
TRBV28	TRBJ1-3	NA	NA	TGTGCCAGCAGTTTCCACCGCTCTGGAAACACCATATATTTT	CASSFHRSGNTIYF
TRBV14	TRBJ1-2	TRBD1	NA	TGTGCCAGCAGCCCCTCACCTTCAGCGGGACAGAAGAATTATGGCTACACCTTC	CASSPSPSAGQKNYGYTF
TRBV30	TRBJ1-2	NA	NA	TGTGCCTGGCCCAGGGTTGGCTATGGCTACACCTTC	CAWPRVGYGYTF
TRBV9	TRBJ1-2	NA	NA	TGTGCCAGCAGCGGATATTTGAAGGCGAAGGGGGGCCCAAGCCATGGCTACACCTTC	CASSGYLKAKGGPSHGYTF
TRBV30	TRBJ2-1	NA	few	TGTGCCTGGAGTGTACGTGACTTTGCTGAGCAGTTCTTC	CAWSVRDFAEQFF
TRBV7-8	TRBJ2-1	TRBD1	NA	TGTGCCAGTCGACCGGGACAGGGCAACAATGAGCAGTTCTTC	CASRPGQGNNEQFF
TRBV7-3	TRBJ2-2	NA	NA	TGTGCCAGCAGCTCCGGACAGCTGAACACCGGGGAGCTGTTTTTT	CASSSGQLNTGELFF
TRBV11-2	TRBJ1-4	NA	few	TGTGCCAGCAGCTTCCCCGGACCTAATGAAAAACTGTTTTTT	CASSFPGPNEKLFF
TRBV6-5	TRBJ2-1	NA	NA	TGTGCCAGCAGTCCGCGTACTAGCTCCTACAATGAGCAGTTCTTC	CASSPRTSSYNEQFF
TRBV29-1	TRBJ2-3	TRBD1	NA	TGCAGCGTAGTCCGCTCCTGGACAGGGAGCACAGATACGCAGTATTTT	CSVVRSWTGSTDTQYF
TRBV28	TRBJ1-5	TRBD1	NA	TGTGCCAGCAGTTTAAGTTGGCGTACAGGGGGTGTGGATTTT	CASSLSWRTGGVDF
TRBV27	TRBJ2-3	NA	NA	TGTGCCAGCAGTCCCATAGCGGATTCGGTTACAGATACGCAGTATTTT	CASSPIADSVTDTQYF
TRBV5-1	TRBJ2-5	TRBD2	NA	TGCGCCAGCAGCTTGCAGCTAGCGGGAGATACTGACGAGACCCAGTACTTC	CASSLQLAGDTDETQYF
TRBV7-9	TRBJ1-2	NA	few	TGTGCCAGCAGCCGTTCGACAGGAGTCTATGGCTACACCTTC	CASSRSTGVYGYTF
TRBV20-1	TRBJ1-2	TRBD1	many	TGCAGTGCTACTCTCGCAGGGGGTGCCTATGGCTACACCTTC	CSATLAGGAYGYTF
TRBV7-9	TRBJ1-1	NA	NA	TGTGCCAGCAGCCTCCTAACGGGAATGAACACTGAAGCTTTCTTT	CASSLLTGMNTEAFF
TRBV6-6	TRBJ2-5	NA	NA	TGTGCCAGCGCAGGGACCACAGAGACCCAGTACTTC	CASAGTTETQYF
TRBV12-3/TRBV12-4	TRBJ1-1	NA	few	TGTGCCAGCAGAGGGGGGGGAACTGAAGCTTTCTTT	CASRGGGTEAFF
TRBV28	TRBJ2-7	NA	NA	TGTGCGACATATGCCAGGGCCGGCGAGCAGTACTTC	CATYARAGEQYF
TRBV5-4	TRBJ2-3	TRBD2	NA	TGTGCCAGCAGGGGGACTAGCGCCACAGATACGCAGTATTTT	CASRGTSATDTQYF
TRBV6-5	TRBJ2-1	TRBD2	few	TGTGCCAGCCGACTAGCGGACTACAATGAGCAGTTCTTC	CASRLADYNEQFF
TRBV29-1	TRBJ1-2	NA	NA	TGCAGCGTTGAACCTGCAGGGAAGGATGGCTACACCTTC	CSVEPAGKDGYTF
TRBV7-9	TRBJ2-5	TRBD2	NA	TGTGCCAGCAGCTTAGACGCGGGAGGGAAAGAGACCCAGTACTTC	CASSLDAGGKETQYF
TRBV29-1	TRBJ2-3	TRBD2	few	TGCAGCGTTGATCGAAGGGCGGGGGGCACAGATACGCAGTATTTT	CSVDRRAGGTDTQYF
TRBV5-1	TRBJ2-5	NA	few	TGCGCCAGCAGCTTGGGAACCGGGACCATGGCAGGGACCCAGTACTTC	CASSLGTGTMAGTQYF
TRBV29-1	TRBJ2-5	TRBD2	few	TGCAGCGTGTTGGGACTAGCGGGAGAGGAGACCCAGTACTTC	CSVLGLAGEETQYF
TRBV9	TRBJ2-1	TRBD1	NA	TGTGCCAGCAGCGGGTCCTACAGGGGAGTCTCCTACAATGAGCAGTTCTTC	CASSGSYRGVSYNEQFF
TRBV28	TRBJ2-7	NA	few	TGTGCCACCCAGGACTTCACCACCAGACAGTACTTC	CATQDFTTRQYF
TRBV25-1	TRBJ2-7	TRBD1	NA	TGTGCCAGCAGTGCCGGGACAGGGGGCCCCTACGAGCAGTACTTC	CASSAGTGGPYEQYF
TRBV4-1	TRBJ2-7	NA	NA	TGCGCCAGCAGCCCCCAAGGCGGGTCCCTAACATCCTACGAGCAGTACTTC	CASSPQGGSLTSYEQYF
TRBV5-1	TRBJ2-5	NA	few	TGCGCCAGCAGCTTCGGGGCCAACAGGGTTGGTGAGACCCAGTACTTC	CASSFGANRVGETQYF